Detailed here is one T cell receptor (beta chain). This record comes from a study of blood T cell repertoires in COVID-19. Germline V gene lookup returns CDR1 LNHDA and CDR2 SQIVND (reference sequence). The length of the CDR3 is 16 residues. J lost 1 base, V lost 3 bases, and 5 bases had no gene match. Clones were read by immunoSEQ multiplex PCR, and TCRdb kept only the in-frame ones, dropping some. Here the sample spans about 150,000 clones, 84% being singletons. The V and J genes are TRBV19 and TRBJ2-7; 11 bases agree with TRBD2. Sequenced input: peripheral blood. The receptor comes from a woman in her fifties or sixties with acute or convalescent COVID-19. The CDR3 DNA reads as TGTGCCAGTAGTATGGGACTAGCGGAGGGATCCTACGAGCAGTACTTC. This codes for CASSMGLAEGSYEQYF.